This T cell receptor (beta chain) was captured in a study of blood T cell repertoires in COVID-19. In the study's own analysis: Amplification from reference gene primers served as the basis for estimated nucleated cell counts. This table comes from immunoSEQ multiplex PCR, and its TCRdb copy is limited to in-frame clones, with some not included. From that table come the V and J calls and clone size; the DNA was used to work out D and trimming. The sample lists some 14,000 clones, roughly nine tenths occurring once. In germline, CDR1 is MNHNY, CDR2 SVGAGI (reference sequence). CDR3 size: 15 residues. V was clipped by 7 bases and J by 4 bases, with 17 bases between them.

Sequenced material: peripheral blood. The TCR comes from a human donor in a cohort sampled during active COVID-19. The rearrangement links TRBV6-6 to TRBJ1-3; D perhaps matches TRBD1 (6 bases). The CDR3 coding sequence is TGTGCCAGCACCCCCCGGGGGGCGAAAGGAAACACCATATATTTT. This translates into CASTPRGAKGNTIYF.